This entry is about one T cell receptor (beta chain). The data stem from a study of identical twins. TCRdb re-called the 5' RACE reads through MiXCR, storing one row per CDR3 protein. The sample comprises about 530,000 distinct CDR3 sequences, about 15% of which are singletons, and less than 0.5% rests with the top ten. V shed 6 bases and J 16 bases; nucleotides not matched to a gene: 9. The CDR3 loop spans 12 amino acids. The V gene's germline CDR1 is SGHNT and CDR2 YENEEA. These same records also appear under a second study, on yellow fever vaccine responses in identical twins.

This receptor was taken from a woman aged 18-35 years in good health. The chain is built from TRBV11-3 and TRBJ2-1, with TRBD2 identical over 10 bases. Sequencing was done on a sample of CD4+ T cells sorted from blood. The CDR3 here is CASRQTSGVLFF. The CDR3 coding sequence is TGTGCCAGCAGACAAACTAGCGGGGTACTCTTCTTC.